Presented here are 20 T cell receptor beta chains from one specimen sequenced in a study of blood T cell repertoires in COVID-19. Generated by immunoSEQ multiplex PCR, the TCRdb table keeps only in-frame clones and is missing some. The repertoire consists of about 75,000 clones, with approximately 90% occurring once and the leading ten covering roughly a fifth. Sequenced input: peripheral blood. These receptors were collected from a human donor in a cohort sampled during active COVID-19.

The CDR3 sequence: CASSWLTNTGELFF. The CDR3 region has the DNA TGTGCCAGTAGTTGGCTCACGAACACCGGGGAGCTGTTTTTT. The chain links TRBV19 to TRBJ2-2; D call uncertain. Trimming removed 5 bases from V and 0 bases from J, with 7 bases in between. Germline values: CDR1 LNHDA, CDR2 SQIVND (reference sequence). The length of the CDR3 is 14 residues. The full variable domain, with the rest looked up from reference TRBV19 and TRBJ2-2, is DGGITQSPKYLFRKEGQNVTLSCEQNLNHDAMYWYRQDPGQGLRLIYYSQIVNDFQKGDIAEGYSVSREKKESFPLTVTSAQKNPTAFYLCASSWLTNTGELFFGEGSRLTVL.

The V and J genes are TRBV11-3 and TRBJ2-1; TRBD2 matches 10 bases. With 1 base clipped from V and 5 bases from J, the junction kept 8 bases outside the gene matches. Germline CDR1 reads SGHNT; CDR2 reads YENEEA. The CDR3 has 17 residues. The CDR3 spells CASSLGLLAGVNNEQFF. In nucleotides, the CDR3 is TGTGCCAGCAGCTTAGGACTCCTAGCGGGGGTCAACAATGAGCAGTTCTTC. Together with reference TRBV11-3 and TRBJ2-1, the CDR3 gives the full variable domain: EAGVVQSPRYKIIEKKQPVAFWCNPISGHNTLYWYLQNLGQGPELLIRYENEEAVDDSQLPKDRFSAERLKGVDSTLKIQPAELGDSAVYLCASSLGLLAGVNNEQFFGPGTRLTVL.

The chain uses TRBV27 and TRBJ2-7; the D gene is possibly TRBD1 (6 bases). V was clipped by 2 bases and J by 0 bases, with 11 bases between them. In germline, CDR1 is MNHEY, CDR2 SMNVEV (reference sequence). The CDR3 extends over 15 amino acids. The CDR3 sequence is CASSLKGGFSYEQYF. For the CDR3, the DNA is TGTGCCAGCAGTTTAAAAGGGGGTTTCTCCTACGAGCAGTACTTC.

The V gene is TRBV19, the J gene TRBJ2-5; D could derive from TRBD1 or TRBD2 (7 bases each). The CDR3 length is 14 residues. The germline gives CDR1 LNHDA, CDR2 SQIVND (reference sequence). V lost 4 bases and J lost 4, with 13 bases in between. Written as DNA, the CDR3 is TGTGCCAGTAGTAAAGACAGGGAGGGAGAGACCCAGTACTTC. Protein sequence: CASSKDREGETQYF.

This clone appeared a single time. This chain links TRBV10-3 with TRBJ1-1; 8 bases agree with TRBD1. The CDR3 runs to 15 residues. The V segment lost 0 bases and the J segment 5 bases; nucleotides outside the gene matches: 5. Germline-derived CDR1 and CDR2 are ENHRY and SYGVKD. The CDR3 nucleotides are TGTGCCATCAGTGAGTCCGGACAGGGTTTTACTGAAGCTTTCTTT. Its translation: CAISESGQGFTEAFF.

The chain employs TRBV7-2 and TRBJ1-6; 9 nucleotides line up with TRBD1. The length of the CDR3 is 16 residues. V lost 3 bases, J lost 2 bases, and 2 bases stayed unmatched. Germline V gene lookup returns CDR1 SGHTA and CDR2 FQGNSA. The CDR3 DNA is TGTGCCAGCAGCTTTACAGGGGGCGCCTATAATTCACCCCTCCACTTT. Amino acids: CASSFTGGAYNSPLHF. Using reference TRBV7-2 and TRBJ1-6 for the parts outside the CDR3, the full variable domain is GAGVSQSPSNKVTEKGKDVELRCDPISGHTALYWYRQSLGQGLEFLIYFQGNSAPDKSGLPSDRFSAERTGGSVSTLTIQRTQQEDSAVYLCASSFTGGAYNSPLHFGNGTRLTVT.

The chain has TRBV6-4 and TRBJ1-1; a weak D match, TRBD1 (6 bases). The CDR3 sequence is 13 residues long. Trimming cost V 3 bases and J 5 bases, with 10 bases left between them. Germline assignment: CDR1 MRHNA and CDR2 SNTAGT. The CDR3 loop reads CASSEGAGTEAFF. CDR3 sequence (DNA): TGTGCCAGCAGTGAGGGGGCAGGGACTGAAGCTTTCTTT.

The chain recombines TRBV10-2 with TRBJ2-1; possibly TRBD2 for D (6 bases). Trimming cost V 2 bases and J 2 bases, with 10 bases left between them. CDR1 is WSHSY and CDR2 is SAAADI in the germline V gene. This CDR3 comprises 15 residues. The CDR3 loop is CASSEGGRPYNEQFF. In nucleotides, the CDR3 is TGCGCCAGCAGTGAGGGGGGGAGGCCCTACAATGAGCAGTTCTTC.

The rearrangement links TRBV7-3 to TRBJ2-5, with TRBD2 identical over 7 bases. Germline CDR1 and CDR2: SGHTA and FQGTGA. Unmatched junction bases numbered 16, after V lost 1 base and J lost 5 bases. This CDR3 has 18 residues. The CDR3 DNA reads as TGTGCCAGCAGCTTAAAGAGCTTCGTAGCGGGTCTTCCGGAGACCCAGTACTTC. This gives the protein CASSLKSFVAGLPETQYF.

This rearrangement joins TRBV3-1 (or the pseudogene TRBV3-2) to TRBJ2-7; 8 nucleotides match TRBD2. This CDR3 contains 12 residues. Trimming at V came to 7 bases and at J to 6 bases, leaving 5 bases not matched to a gene. From germline, CDR1 is LGHDT and CDR2 YNNKEL (reference sequence). CDR3 amino acids: CASKAGDGEQYF. DNA of the CDR3: TGTGCCAGCAAAGCGGGAGATGGCGAGCAGTACTTC.

This chain uses TRBV4-2 with TRBJ2-7, with TRBD1 matching over 9 bases. In germline, CDR1 is LGHNA, CDR2 YNFKEQ. CDR3 length equals 15 residues. Germline trimming cut 6 bases from V and 4 bases from J; bases unmatched to any gene: 10. For the CDR3, the DNA is TGTGCCAGCAGACAACAAACAGGGGGCGTTTACGAGCAGTACTTC. Translating gives CASRQQTGGVYEQYF.

The CDR3: CASSERPAGTEAFF. CDR3 bases: TGCGCCAGCAGTGAGAGGCCGGCGGGCACTGAAGCTTTCTTT. V gene TRBV10-1 combines with J gene TRBJ1-1; D not resolved. Germline V CDR1 and CDR2: WNHNN, SYGVQD (reference sequence). The V gene lost 2 bases and the J gene lost 4 bases, with 11 bases spanning the gap. The CDR3 has 14 amino acids.

This chain links TRBV6-1 with TRBJ2-1; 7 bases fit TRBD2. The V gene's germline CDR1 is MNHNS and CDR2 SASEGT. J was trimmed by 4 bases and V by 1 base; bases with no gene match: 4. The CDR3 totals 15 residues. The CDR3 here is CASSEDGGGYNEQFF. In nucleotides, the CDR3 is TGTGCCAGCAGTGAAGATGGCGGGGGTTACAATGAGCAGTTCTTC.

The CDR3 nucleotides read TGTGCCAGCAGCCGGGGACAGGGAGAGACCCAGTACTTC. This codes for CASSRGQGETQYF. The J gene is TRBJ2-5, the V gene TRBV7-3; the match to TRBD1 covers 9 bases. Germline CDR1 reads SGHTA; CDR2 reads FQGTGA. The CDR3 extends over 13 amino acids. With 5 bases clipped from V and 4 bases from J, the junction kept 2 bases outside the gene matches.

V is TRBV10-2 and J is TRBJ2-7; TRBD2 matches 9 bases. Trimming removed 7 bases from V and 6 bases from J; junction bases left unmatched: 19. CDR3 length: 17 residues. CDR1 and CDR2 from the germline V gene are WSHSY and SAAADI. The CDR3 loop is CASNPKGTSPRRGEQYF. CDR3 nucleotide sequence: TGCGCCAGCAACCCAAAGGGGACTAGCCCTAGGAGGGGCGAGCAGTACTTC.

CDR3 sequence reads: CASSQEGSFTGELFF. In DNA, the CDR3 is TGTGCCAGCAGCCAAGAAGGGAGCTTCACCGGGGAGCTGTTTTTT. The rearrangement uses TRBV3-1 (or the pseudogene TRBV3-2) and TRBJ2-2, with TRBD2 as a possible D gene (5 bases). Germline-derived CDR1 and CDR2 are LGHDT and YNNKEL (reference sequence). CDR3 length: 15 residues. The germline V and J ends were trimmed by 0 bases and 4 bases, with 9 bases remaining between them.

The chain has TRBV28 and TRBJ1-5, with D uncertain. Germline V lookup: CDR1 MDHEN, CDR2 SYDVKM. This CDR3 comprises 15 residues. Trimming removed 6 bases from V and 0 bases from J, with 12 bases in between. This CDR3 is CASSRTDYSNQPQHF. As DNA, the CDR3 is TGTGCCAGCAGCCGGACTGACTATAGCAATCAGCCCCAGCATTTT. The variable domain in full, completed from reference TRBV28 and TRBJ1-5, reads DVKVTQSSRYLVKRTGEKVFLECVQDMDHENMFWYRQDPGLGLRLIYFSYDVKMKEKGDIPEGYSVSREKKERFSLILESASTNQTSMYLCASSRTDYSNQPQHFGDGTRLSIL.

The V call is TRBV19, the J call TRBJ2-1; 7 bases match TRBD1. Germline V gene sequence: CDR1 LNHDA, CDR2 SQIVND (reference sequence). The CDR3 loop spans 16 amino acids. V was clipped by 7 bases and J by 0 bases; unmatched bases: 9. Here the CDR3 DNA reads TGTGCCAGTAATAACAGGGGTTCGAGCTCCTACAATGAGCAGTTCTTC. Its translation: CASNNRGSSSYNEQFF.

The V gene is TRBV3-1 (or the pseudogene TRBV3-2), the J gene TRBJ2-7; 8 bases map to TRBD1. This CDR3 is built from 12 residues. V lost 5 bases to trimming and J lost 6 bases; unmatched junction nucleotides: 3. The germline CDR1 and CDR2 sequences are LGHDT and YNNKEL (reference sequence). CDR3 sequence reads: CASSWTGFEQYF. In DNA form, the CDR3 reads TGTGCCAGCAGCTGGACAGGGTTCGAGCAGTACTTC.

The chain links TRBV28 to TRBJ2-6, with a tentative D call TRBD1 (5 bases). Trimming shortened V by 4 bases and J by 0 bases, and 7 bases separated the two germline ends. This CDR3 has 15 amino acids. The germline gives CDR1 MDHEN, CDR2 SYDVKM. The CDR3 DNA is TGTGCCAGCAGTTGGACACACTCTGGGGCCAACGTCCTGACTTTC. This codes for CASSWTHSGANVLTF. Complete variable domain (other parts from reference TRBV28 and TRBJ2-6): DVKVTQSSRYLVKRTGEKVFLECVQDMDHENMFWYRQDPGLGLRLIYFSYDVKMKEKGDIPEGYSVSREKKERFSLILESASTNQTSMYLCASSWTHSGANVLTFGAGSRLTVL.